What follows are 11 T cell receptor beta chains derived from one specimen sequenced in a study of T cells after yellow fever vaccination. TCRdb processed the 5' RACE reads anew with MiXCR; each CDR3 protein has one entry. The data contain approximately 550,000 distinct CDR3 sequences, under 25% of them seen just once; the ten biggest clones take up approximately 14%. This material consisted of PBMCs, taken 15 days after the yellow fever booster vaccination. The receptors were gathered from a man aged 25 to 45 who received the YFV17D yellow fever vaccine.

The genes are TRBV4-2 and TRBJ2-7; 11 bases line up with TRBD2. The germline V gene has CDR1 LGHNA and CDR2 YNFKEQ. This CDR3 is built from 16 residues. Trimming took 2 bases from V and 0 from J; bases not matched to a gene: 3. The CDR3 DNA sequence: TGTGCCAGCAGCCAACGCACTAGCGGGGGCTCCTACGAGCAGTACTTC. Translating gives CASSQRTSGGSYEQYF.

The rearrangement joins TRBV7-2 to TRBJ2-5, with D perhaps TRBD1 (5 bases). The CDR3 consists of 15 residues. The V end was cut by 1 base, the J end by 5 bases, with 14 bases between. Germline lookup yields CDR1 SGHTA and CDR2 FQGNSA. The CDR3 here is CASSLGWKGHETQYF. DNA for the CDR3: TGTGCCAGCAGCTTAGGTTGGAAGGGGCACGAGACCCAGTACTTC.

The chain has TRBV5-1 and TRBJ2-5, with TRBD1 matching 7 bases. Germline trimming cut 5 bases from V and 5 bases from J; bases unmatched to any gene: 12. The germline V gene encodes CDR1 SGHRS and CDR2 YFSETQ. The CDR3 contains 15 residues. In nucleotides, the CDR3 is TGCGCCAGCAGTTCCCGGGACAGAAGGGGGGAGACCCAGTACTTC. Translating it yields CASSSRDRRGETQYF.

J is TRBJ2-3 and V is TRBV29-1, with D unresolved. The V gene lost 4 bases and the J gene lost 10 bases, with 12 bases spanning the gap. The germline CDR1 and CDR2 sequences are SQVTM and ANQGSEA. This CDR3 region has 11 residues. CDR3 sequence reads: CSVVVVGSQYF. CDR3 DNA sequence: TGCAGCGTTGTCGTCGTGGGCTCGCAGTATTTT.

The chain combines TRBV15 with TRBJ2-3; D call uncertain. This CDR3 is built from 14 residues. Trimming shortened V by 3 bases and J by 5 bases, and 12 bases separated the two germline ends. In germline, CDR1 is LNHNV, CDR2 YYDKDF (reference sequence). The CDR3 is CATSRALAGDTQYF. The CDR3 DNA follows: TGTGCCACCAGCAGGGCCCTGGCTGGAGATACGCAGTATTTT.

The chain recombines TRBV6-2 or TRBV6-3 with TRBJ2-7, with D uncertain. This CDR3 contains 16 residues. Germline CDR1 reads MNHEY; CDR2 reads SVGEGT. Deletions cut 4 bases from V and 2 bases from J, with 18 bases between. The CDR3 coding sequence is TGTGCCAGCAGTTCCAACCTTATCCGGCAGGCCTACGAGCAGTACTTC. Its translation is CASSSNLIRQAYEQYF.

V and J are TRBV10-3 and TRBJ2-2; D is ambiguous. This CDR3 region has 14 residues. The germline V gene encodes CDR1 ENHRY and CDR2 SYGVKD. Trimming left V 6 bases short and J 3 bases short, with 11 bases between. The CDR3, as DNA: TGTGCCATCAGCCTCACATTAGACACCGGGGAGCTGTTTTTT. This sequence encodes CAISLTLDTGELFF.

The CDR3: CSARVRNQPQHF. In nucleotides, the CDR3 is TGCAGTGCTAGAGTCCGCAATCAGCCCCAGCATTTT. The chain links TRBV20-1 to TRBJ1-5, with D unresolved. V was trimmed by 1 base and J by 2 bases, leaving 3 bases between them. From germline, CDR1 is DFQATT and CDR2 SNEGSKA (reference sequence). This CDR3 spans 12 amino acids.

The chain couples TRBV20-1 to TRBJ2-2; 7 nucleotides line up with TRBD2. V gave up 4 bases and J gave up 17 bases; unmatched junction bases: 10. The CDR3 has 11 residues. The germline V gene encodes CDR1 DFQATT and CDR2 SNEGSKA (reference sequence). CDR3 in DNA: TGCAGTGCTATTGACGCCGGGGGGAGATTTTTT. It translates to CSAIDAGGRFF.

This clonotype showed up just a few times. The CDR3 end shows no conserved phenylalanine or tryptophan, and so a read error is likely. No DNA is shown, since the ends of the CDR3 on it are uncertain; the CDR3 is the one TCRdb lists. The rearrangement uses TRBV20-1 and TRBJ2-7. The CDR3 spans 11 residues, counting both ends. Germline CDR1 and CDR2: DFQATT and SNEGSKA (reference sequence). This CDR3 is CSARDQSHDVL.

V gene TRBV2 combines with J gene TRBJ2-1; 7 nucleotides line up with TRBD1. The CDR3 spans 15 residues. V shed 7 bases and J 2 bases; nucleotides not matched to a gene: 8. Germline CDR1 SNHLY, CDR2 FYNNEI. This CDR3 is CASTSGTVTYNEQFF. In DNA form, the CDR3 reads TGTGCCAGCACTTCCGGGACAGTGACCTACAATGAGCAGTTCTTC.